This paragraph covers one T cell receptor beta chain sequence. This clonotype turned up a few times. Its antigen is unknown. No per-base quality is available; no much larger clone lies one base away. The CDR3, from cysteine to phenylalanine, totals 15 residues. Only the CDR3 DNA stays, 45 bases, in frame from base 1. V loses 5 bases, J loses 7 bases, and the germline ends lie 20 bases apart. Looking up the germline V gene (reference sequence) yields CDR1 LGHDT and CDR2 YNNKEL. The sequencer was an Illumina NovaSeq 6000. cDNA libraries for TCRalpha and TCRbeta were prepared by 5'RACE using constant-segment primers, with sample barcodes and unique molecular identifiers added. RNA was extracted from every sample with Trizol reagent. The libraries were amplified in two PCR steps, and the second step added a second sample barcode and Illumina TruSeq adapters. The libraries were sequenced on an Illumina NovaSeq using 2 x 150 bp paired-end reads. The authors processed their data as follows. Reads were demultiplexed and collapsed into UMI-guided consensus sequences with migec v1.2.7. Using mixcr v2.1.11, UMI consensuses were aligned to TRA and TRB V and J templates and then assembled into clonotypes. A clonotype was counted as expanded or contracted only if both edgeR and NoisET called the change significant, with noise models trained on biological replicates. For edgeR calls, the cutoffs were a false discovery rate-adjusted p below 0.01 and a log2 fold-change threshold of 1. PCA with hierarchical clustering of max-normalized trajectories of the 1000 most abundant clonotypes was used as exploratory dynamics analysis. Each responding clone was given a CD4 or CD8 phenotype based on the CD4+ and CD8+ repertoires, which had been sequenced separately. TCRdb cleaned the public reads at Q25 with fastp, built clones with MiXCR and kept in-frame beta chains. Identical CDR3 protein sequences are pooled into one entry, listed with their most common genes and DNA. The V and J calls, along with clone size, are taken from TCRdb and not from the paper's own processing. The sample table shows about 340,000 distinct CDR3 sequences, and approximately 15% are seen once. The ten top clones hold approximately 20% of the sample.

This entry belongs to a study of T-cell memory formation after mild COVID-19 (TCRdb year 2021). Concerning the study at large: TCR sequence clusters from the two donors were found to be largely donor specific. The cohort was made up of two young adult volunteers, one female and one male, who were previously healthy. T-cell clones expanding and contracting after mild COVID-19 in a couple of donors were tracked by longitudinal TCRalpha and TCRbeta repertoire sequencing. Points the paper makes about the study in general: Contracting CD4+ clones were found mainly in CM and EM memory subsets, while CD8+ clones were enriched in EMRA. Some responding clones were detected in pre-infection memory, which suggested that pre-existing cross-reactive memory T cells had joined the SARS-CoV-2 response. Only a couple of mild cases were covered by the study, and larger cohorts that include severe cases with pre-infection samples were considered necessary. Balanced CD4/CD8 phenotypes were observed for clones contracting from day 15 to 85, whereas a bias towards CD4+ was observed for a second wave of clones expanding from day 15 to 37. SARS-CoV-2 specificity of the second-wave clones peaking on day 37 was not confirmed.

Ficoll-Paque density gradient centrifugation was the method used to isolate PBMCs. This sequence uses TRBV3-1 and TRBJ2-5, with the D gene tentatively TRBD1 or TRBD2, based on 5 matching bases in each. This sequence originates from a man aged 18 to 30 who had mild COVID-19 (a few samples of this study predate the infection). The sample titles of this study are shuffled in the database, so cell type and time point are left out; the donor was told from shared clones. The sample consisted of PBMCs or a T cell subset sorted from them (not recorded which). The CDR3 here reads CASSNRGATPGTQYF. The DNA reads TGTGCCAGCAGCAATAGAGGGGCTACCCCAGGGACCCAGTACTTC.